This section outlines one TCR beta chain sequence together with its context. This clone has more than one count but fewer than ten. Its cognate antigen has yet to be identified. Base qualities are not at hand, and no much larger clone is one base apart. The immunoSEQ assay used for TCR sequencing gave the T-cell fraction in both tumor and uninvolved lung tissue. Concerning the study's data processing: For survival analysis, patients were divided into high (upper tertile) and low (lower two tertiles) T-cell fraction groups, which were compared by log-rank test. A signed-rank test was used to test differences in T-cell fraction between paired tumor and uninvolved lung samples. TCRdb took over this immuneACCESS table, retaining in-frame rearrangements with V and J assigned. Such tables are incomplete; in checked studies, under half of the missing clones stem from an unresolved V gene, and the remainder is unexplained. Clone size and V and J calls were adopted from that table, with D and trimming inferred from the DNA. The sample data list approximately 11,000 clones, and nearly 65% of these were observed just once. The ten largest clonotypes hold 9% to 9.5% of the sample.

This specimen comes from a study of tumor-infiltrating lymphocytes in localized non-small cell lung cancer (dated by TCRdb to the early 2020s). About the full investigation: Patients whose samples were collected after neoadjuvant chemotherapy, as well as both smokers and never-smokers and several histologies, were included in the cohort. Resected tumor tissue and uninvolved lung tissue described as non-adjacent to the tumor were contributed by each patient, with both tissues obtained from the same patient. Flow cytometry, multiplex immunofluorescence, RNA-seq, exome sequencing and proteomics were applied to the same patients as TCR sequencing, which was one of several integrated assays. The overall ICON cohort comprised around 150 surgical patients with localized non-small cell lung cancer whose tumors were resected. The paired tumor versus uninvolved lung comparison of immunoSEQ T-cell fraction included some 54 patients. The research as a whole found: Consistent with immunofluorescence CD3 counts, TCRbeta sequencing supported greater T cell infiltration in tumors than in uninvolved lung tissue. No difference in TCR-derived T-cell fraction was observed between the flow cytometry-defined immunotypes IM1 (good prognosis) and IM2 (poor prognosis). No association of tumor T-cell fraction from TCR sequencing with recurrence-free survival was found (p = 0.61). Assay coverage differed among patients according to how much tissue was available, so only a subset of the cohort had TCR sequencing. Different pieces of the same tissue were used for different assays, so technical variation could not be separated from intratumor heterogeneity.

According to the germline V gene (reference sequence), CDR1 reads SEHNR and CDR2 reads FQNEAQ. V was cut back by 4 bases and J by 3 bases, leaving a gap of 13 bases between them. From cysteine to phenylalanine, the CDR3 is 14 amino acids long. Only the CDR3 part of the read is kept: 42 bases, read in frame from the first base. ICON enrollment began in the first half of 2016, and the last patient was enrolled in 2018. A subcohort of around 77 patients provided fresh tumor and matched uninvolved tissue for in-depth immune analyses, with TCR sequencing among those analyses. DNA isolated from bulk tissue, without cell sorting, was used for TCR sequencing.

The chain is made from TRBV7-9 and TRBJ2-7, with the D gene tentatively TRBD1 or TRBD2, based on 5 matching bases in each. Sequenced: lung tumor tissue. The TCR was taken from a human donor with non-small cell lung cancer. The CDR3 here reads CASSSSGRNYEQYF. The DNA sequence follows: TGTGCCAGCAGCTCGTCGGGACGAAACTACGAGCAGTACTTC.